This entry features one T cell receptor (beta chain) sequence. Antigen specificity is unknown. CDR1 SGHTA and CDR2 FQGTGA come from the germline V gene. V dropped 3 bases and J dropped 3; count of bases not matched to a gene: 2. The CDR3 consists of 14 residues. This entry comes from a study of cytomegalovirus exposure and HLA in healthy donors. General study results and limits: A link between a missense DCLRE1C variant and TCR beta V- and J-gene trimming emerged from a later analysis. The study put 160 or so TCR beta chains on its list as cytomegalovirus-associated. In vitro checks showed that a few CMV-associated chains really do target CMV antigens. Later work associated 16,951 TCR beta sequences with HLA alleles at 0.05 false discovery rate.

In the PCR, 60 Vbeta and 13 Jbeta primers were used. Clones were sequenced by immunoSEQ multiplex PCR, and TCRdb holds only the in-frame ones, with some missing. The sample contains about 170,000 clones, around 68% of which appear only once. This rearrangement joins TRBV7-3 to TRBJ2-1; 7 bases match TRBD2. Sequencing was carried out using PBMCs. The origin of this receptor is a man aged 40-49 years in good health and CMV-seronegative. In DNA form, the CDR3 reads TGTGCCAGCAGCTTGAGCGGGATCTACAATGAGCAGTTCTTC. Its protein is CASSLSGIYNEQFF. Together with reference TRBV7-3 and TRBJ2-1, the CDR3 gives the full variable domain: GAGVSQTPSNKVTEKGKYVELRCDPISGHTALYWYRQSLGQGPEFLIYFQGTGAADDSGLPNDRFFAVRPEGSVSTLKIQRTERGDSAVYLCASSLSGIYNEQFFGPGTRLTVL.